Listed below are T cell receptor beta chains from one sample, sequenced in a study of cytomegalovirus exposure and HLA in healthy donors. Clones were sequenced by immunoSEQ multiplex PCR, and TCRdb holds only the in-frame ones, with some missing. This sample's table has 150,000 to 200,000 clones. The sequencing input was PBMCs. All receptors come from a woman between 18 and 29 years old in good health and CMV-seropositive. CDR3s include the opening cysteine and the closing phenylalanine or tryptophan.

>TRBV6-6|15|TRBJ1-1
CASTSYGTANTEAFF
>TRBV19|15|TRBJ1-2
CASSIVAQGAGGYTF
>TRBV4-1|16|TRBJ2-7
CASSQEDRGSTYEQYF
>TRBV5-1|14|TRBJ2-3
CASSLGLSTDTQYF
>TRBV6-5|15|TRBJ1-6
CASSYGQGAVSPLHF
>TRBV2|15|TRBJ1-2
CASSDQGTLGRGYTF
>TRBV2|15|TRBJ1-4
CASSDRDFGREKLFF
>TRBV19|16|TRBJ1-5
CASSIEGALSNQPQHF
>TRBV6-1|12|TRBJ2-3
CASAVTIDTQYF
>TRBV10-3|14|TRBJ2-5
CAISGQGAEETQYF
>TRBV18|16|TRBJ2-7
CASSPPRTGGFYEQYF
>TRBV6-1|16|TRBJ1-6
CASSEARGFYNSPLHF
>TRBV7-2|15|TRBJ1-4
CASTNSGGAYEKLFF
>TRBV4-2|17|TRBJ1-4
CASSPTGTRTTNEKLFF
>TRBV14|14|TRBJ2-7
CASSQDVEGPEQYF
>TRBV6-5|15|TRBJ2-4
CASSHDRGGRNIQYF
>TRBV10-3|14|TRBJ1-5
CAISPTGFDQPQHF
>TRBV27|10|TRBJ1-1
CASSLPGAFF
>TRBV6-5|16|TRBJ1-2
CASSYSRAGLDYGYTF
>TRBV7-3|13|TRBJ1-1
CASSLDREHEAFF
>TRBV7-8|15|TRBJ2-3
CASSSPQRELDTQYF
>TRBV7-9|14|TRBJ2-5
CAGRTSGFQETQYF
>TRBV29-1|10|TRBJ2-1
CSVETGEQFF